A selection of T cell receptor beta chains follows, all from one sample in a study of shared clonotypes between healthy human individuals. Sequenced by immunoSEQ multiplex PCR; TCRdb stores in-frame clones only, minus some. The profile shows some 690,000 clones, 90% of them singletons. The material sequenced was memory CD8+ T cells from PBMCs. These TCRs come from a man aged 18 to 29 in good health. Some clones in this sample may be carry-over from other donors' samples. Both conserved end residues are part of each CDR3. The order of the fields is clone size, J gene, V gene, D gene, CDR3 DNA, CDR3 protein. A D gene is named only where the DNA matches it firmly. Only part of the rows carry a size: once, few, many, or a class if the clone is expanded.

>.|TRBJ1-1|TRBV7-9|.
TGTGCCAGCAGCTTAGGGTCAGCTCTCCCCTCCGCTTTCTTT
CASSLGSALPSAFF
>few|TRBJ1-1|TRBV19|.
TGTGCCAGTAGTATTGGGGGGAACACTGAAGCTTTCTTT
CASSIGGNTEAFF
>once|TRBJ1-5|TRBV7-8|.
TGTGCCAGCAGCTTAAGACAGGAGGGTCAGCCCCAGCATTTT
CASSLRQEGQPQHF
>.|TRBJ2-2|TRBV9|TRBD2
TGTGCCAGCAGCGTAGAGCCTAGCGGGAGCGGGGTGTTGGAGCTGTTTTTT
CASSVEPSGSGVLELFF
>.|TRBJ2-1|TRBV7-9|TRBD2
TGTGCCAGCAGCCCACTAGCGGTGGTGAAGGCGCAGTTCTTC
CASSPLAVVKAQFF
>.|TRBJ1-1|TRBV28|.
TGTGCCAGCAGTTCCAGGGTGATGAACACTGAAGCTTTCTTT
CASSSRVMNTEAFF
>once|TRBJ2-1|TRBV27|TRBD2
TGTGCCAGCAGTTCCGGGACTAGCTTAAATGAGCAGTTCTTC
CASSSGTSLNEQFF
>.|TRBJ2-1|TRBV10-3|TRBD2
TGTGCCACCGTACTAGCGTTCGGCGATGAGCAGTTCTTC
CATVLAFGDEQFF
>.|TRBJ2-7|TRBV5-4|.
TGTGCCAGCAGCACAGAACAGGGCGGAGTTGAGCAGTACTTC
CASSTEQGGVEQYF
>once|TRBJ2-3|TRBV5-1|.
TGCGCCTCAAGGGGGGGAGGCCCCGGACGGACAGATACGCAGTATTTT
CASRGGGPGRTDTQYF
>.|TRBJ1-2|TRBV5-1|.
TGCGCCAGCAGCTTGGCCCGGGGGGAGGTTAGCTATGGCTACACCTTC
CASSLARGEVSYGYTF
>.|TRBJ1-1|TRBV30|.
TGTGCCTGTATTACGGGGGGCAACACTGAAGCTTTCTTT
CACITGGNTEAFF
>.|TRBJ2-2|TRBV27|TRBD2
TGTGCCAGCAGTTTAGGACTAGCGACCGGGGAGCTGTTTTTT
CASSLGLATGELFF
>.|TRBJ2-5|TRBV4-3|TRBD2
TGCGCCAGCAGCCCGCGAGGGGCGGGAGGGCCGGAGACCCAGTACTTC
CASSPRGAGGPETQYF
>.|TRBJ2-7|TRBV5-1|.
TGCGCCAGCAGCTTGGAGTCGCGGACCCCTGAGCAGTACTTC
CASSLESRTPEQYF
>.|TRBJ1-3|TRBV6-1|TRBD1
TGTGCCAGCAGTGGGCACAGGGGCAGCTCTGGAAACACCATATATTTT
CASSGHRGSSGNTIYF
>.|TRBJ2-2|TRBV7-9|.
TGTGCCAGCAGCTTAGCCATGGGGACCTTACGTCCCGGGGAGCTGTTTTTT
CASSLAMGTLRPGELFF
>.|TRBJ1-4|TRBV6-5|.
TGTGCCAGCAGTTACTCGGACGGAACTAATGAAAAACTGTTTTTT
CASSYSDGTNEKLFF
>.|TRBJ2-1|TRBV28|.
TGTGCCAGCAGTTTCGTAGCAGTTTTTCACAATGAGCAGTTCTTC
CASSFVAVFHNEQFF
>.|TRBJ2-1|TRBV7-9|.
TGTGCCAGCAGCTTAGAAGCGGCCCACAATGAGCAGTTCTTC
CASSLEAAHNEQFF
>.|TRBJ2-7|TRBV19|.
TGTGCCAGTAGTGGGACCCTCTACGAGCAGTACTTC
CASSGTLYEQYF
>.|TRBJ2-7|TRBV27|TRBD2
TGTGCCAGCAGTTCGGGGGGGGACACTGGCTACGAGCAGTACTTC
CASSSGGDTGYEQYF
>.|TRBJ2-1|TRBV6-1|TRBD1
TGTGCCAGCAGGGTGACAGGGTTTGAGCAGTTCTTC
CASRVTGFEQFF
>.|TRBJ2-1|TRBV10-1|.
TGCGCCAGCAGTGAGTCTGGCAGGGGCAACTACAATGAGCAGTTCTTC
CASSESGRGNYNEQFF
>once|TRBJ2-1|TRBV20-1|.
TGCAGTGCTAGAGATTCTCGAGAGCAGTTCTTC
CSARDSREQFF
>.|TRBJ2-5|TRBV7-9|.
TGTGCCAGCAGCCCGTCAGCTCCCCAGACCCAGTACTTC
CASSPSAPQTQYF
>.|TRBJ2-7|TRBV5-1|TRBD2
TGCGCCAGCAGCCCAGCAGCGGGAGTCCTGCGCGAGCAGTACTTC
CASSPAAGVLREQYF
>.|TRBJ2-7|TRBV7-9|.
TGTGCCAGCAGCTTGACAGGACCGGCCTACGAGCAGTACTTC
CASSLTGPAYEQYF
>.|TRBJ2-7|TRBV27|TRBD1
TGTGCCAGCAGTACCCCGGGACAGGGGACCCACGAGCAGTACTTC
CASSTPGQGTHEQYF
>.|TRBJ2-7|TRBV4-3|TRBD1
TGCGCCAGCAGCCAAGGGCCGGGACAGGGCTACGAGCAGTACTTC
CASSQGPGQGYEQYF
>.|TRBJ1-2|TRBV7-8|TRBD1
TGTGCCAGCAGCTCCCTCGGACAGGATGGGGACTATGGCTACACCTTC
CASSSLGQDGDYGYTF
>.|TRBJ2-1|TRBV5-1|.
TGCGCCAGCAGCTTATCGGGTGAGCAGTTCTTC
CASSLSGEQFF
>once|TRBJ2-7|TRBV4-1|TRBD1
TGCGCCAGCAGCCATATTAGGGACAGGGGGCGAGAAGAGCAGTACTTC
CASSHIRDRGREEQYF
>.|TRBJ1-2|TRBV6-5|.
TGTGCCAGCACCGAGGGAGTTAACTATGGCTACACCTTC
CASTEGVNYGYTF
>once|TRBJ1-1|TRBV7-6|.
TGTGCCAGCAGCTTAGCCACTAGAACCGATGAAGCTTTCTTT
CASSLATRTDEAFF
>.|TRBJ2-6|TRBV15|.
TGTGCCACCAGCAGAGATCCGACCCCCCCTGGGGCCAACGTCCTGACTTTC
CATSRDPTPPGANVLTF
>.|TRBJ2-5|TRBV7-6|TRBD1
TGTGCCAGCAGCTTATTTACAGGGGGCGAGGAGACCCAGTACTTC
CASSLFTGGEETQYF
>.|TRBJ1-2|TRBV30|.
TGTGCCTGGAGTTTTTGGTCGGGTGGCTACACCTTC
CAWSFWSGGYTF
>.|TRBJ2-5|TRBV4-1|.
TGCGCCAGCAGCCAAGTAATACAAGAGACCCAGTACTTC
CASSQVIQETQYF
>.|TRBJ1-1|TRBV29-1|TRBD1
TGCAGCGGGGAAGACGAGGGGGCTATGGGTACTGAAGCTTTCTTT
CSGEDEGAMGTEAFF
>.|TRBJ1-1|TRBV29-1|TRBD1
TGCAGCGTTGGGGGGACAGGTTGGACTGAAGCTTTCTTT
CSVGGTGWTEAFF
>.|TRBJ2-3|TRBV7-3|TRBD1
TGTGCCAGCAGCCGGGACAGACAAGATACGCAGTATTTT
CASSRDRQDTQYF
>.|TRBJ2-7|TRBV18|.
TGTGCCAGCTCAGAAGTAAGGGCCAAGTCCTACGAGCAGTACTTC
CASSEVRAKSYEQYF
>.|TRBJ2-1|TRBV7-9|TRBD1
TGTGCCAGCAGCCCCCCTACAGGGGGATTAAGGAATGAGCAGTTCTTC
CASSPPTGGLRNEQFF
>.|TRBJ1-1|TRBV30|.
TGTGCCTGGAGTGTAGTTATGGACACTGAAGCTTTCTTT
CAWSVVMDTEAFF
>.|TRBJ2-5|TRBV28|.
TGTGCCAGCAGCCACGGGGTGGGAGAGACCCAGTACTTC
CASSHGVGETQYF
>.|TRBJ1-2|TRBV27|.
TGTGCCAGCAGTTACACAGTAAACTATGGCTACACCTTC
CASSYTVNYGYTF
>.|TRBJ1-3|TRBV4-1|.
TGCGCCAGCAGCCAAGTAACCCTTTTCTCTGGAAACACCATATATTTT
CASSQVTLFSGNTIYF
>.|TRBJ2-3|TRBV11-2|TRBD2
TGTGCCAGCAGCTCCGGACTAGCGGGCACAGATACGCAGTATTTT
CASSSGLAGTDTQYF
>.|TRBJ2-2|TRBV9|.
TGTGCCAGCAGCGTAGGAGTGGCCACCGGGGAGCTGTTTTTT
CASSVGVATGELFF
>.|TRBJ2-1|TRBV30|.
TGTGCCTGGAGTGTAGATAGTCCGGGGGAGCAGTTCTTC
CAWSVDSPGEQFF
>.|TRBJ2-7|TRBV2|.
TGTGCCAGCAGTGAGTATGAGCAGTACTTC
CASSEYEQYF